These 21 T cell receptor beta chains were sequenced from one sample in a study of cytomegalovirus exposure and HLA in healthy donors. The PCR employed 60 Vbeta primers together with 13 Jbeta primers. Clones were sequenced by immunoSEQ multiplex PCR, and TCRdb holds only the in-frame ones, with some missing. The sample contains fewer than 250,000 clones, roughly 80% of which appear only once. Input material: PBMCs. The receptors stem from a man between 25 and 39 years old in good health and CMV-seronegative.

The chain recombines TRBV9 with TRBJ1-4, with D tentatively TRBD1 (6 bases). This CDR3 region has 15 residues. Germline V CDR1 and CDR2: SGDLS, YYNGEE. The V end lost 3 bases, the J end lost 7 bases, and 16 bases lay between the germline ends. CDR3 sequence: CASSDGQLAGEKLFF. CDR3 nucleotide sequence: TGTGCCAGCAGCGATGGACAGCTGGCTGGTGAAAAACTGTTTTTT.

This sequence joins TRBV28 and TRBJ1-3, with no clear D. This CDR3 has 13 residues. The germline V and J ends were trimmed by 8 bases and 5 bases, with 13 bases remaining between them. CDR1 and CDR2 from the germline V gene are MDHEN and SYDVKM. The CDR3 DNA reads as TGTGCCAGCGAGCACCCCACGAGAAACACCATATATTTT. As protein: CASEHPTRNTIYF.

J is TRBJ2-7 and V is TRBV5-1, with 10 bases fitting TRBD1. Per the germline V gene, CDR1 is SGHRS and CDR2 is YFSETQ. With V trimmed by 4 bases and J by 4 bases, 14 bases remained unmatched. The CDR3 consists of 17 residues. The CDR3 DNA reads as TGCGCCAGCAGCCGGGCAATAGGACAGGGGGTAGGGTACGAGCAGTACTTC. It yields the protein CASSRAIGQGVGYEQYF.

This chain links TRBV6-5 with TRBJ2-1; D call uncertain. Trimming shortened V by 2 bases and J by 2 bases, and 10 bases separated the two germline ends. The CDR3 sequence is 15 residues long. Germline lookup yields CDR1 MNHEY and CDR2 SVGAGI. CDR3 region: CASSYVPTAYNEQFF. CDR3 bases: TGTGCCAGCAGTTACGTCCCTACCGCCTACAATGAGCAGTTCTTC.

V and J are TRBV10-1 and TRBJ2-3; a possible D gene is TRBD2 (5 bases). The CDR3 has 15 amino acids. Germline CDR1 and CDR2: WNHNN and SYGVQD (reference sequence). Between the trimmed V and J ends, which lost 6 bases and 7 bases, there was a span of 20 bases. CDR3 in amino acids: CASSPFLSRENTQYF. The CDR3 DNA reads as TGCGCCAGCAGCCCCTTCCTATCTAGGGAGAATACGCAGTATTTT.

The chain joins TRBV7-9 to TRBJ1-1, with D perhaps matching TRBD1 (5 bases). CDR1 and CDR2 (germline): SEHNR, FQNEAQ (reference sequence). Trimming pared 1 base from V and 5 bases from J, leaving 11 bases between. The CDR3 covers 14 residues. The CDR3: CASSLVSPGTEAFF. The CDR3 nucleotides are TGTGCCAGCAGCTTAGTCTCCCCAGGGACTGAAGCTTTCTTT.

This clone was counted only a few times. This rearrangement joins TRBV28 to TRBJ2-1; D remains unclear. Trimming removed 5 bases at V and 10 bases at J, with 9 bases between. Germline CDR1 MDHEN, CDR2 SYDVKM. This CDR3 has 11 amino acids. The CDR3 DNA follows: TGTGCCAGCAGTCAGCGACGCGAGCAGTTCTTC. Translation gives CASSQRREQFF.

This chain uses TRBV19 with TRBJ2-7, with 9 positions matching TRBD2. The length of the CDR3 is 15 residues. V shed 7 bases, J shed 3 bases, and the junction held 10 bases outside the gene matches. Germline V CDR1 and CDR2: LNHDA, SQIVND (reference sequence). CDR3: CASKVSTSGFYEQYF. The CDR3 coding sequence is TGTGCCAGTAAGGTGTCGACTAGCGGCTTCTACGAGCAGTACTTC.

This chain joins TRBV6-5 and TRBJ1-2, with 9 positions matching TRBD1. In germline, CDR1 is MNHEY, CDR2 SVGAGI. There are 13 residues in the CDR3. V lost 5 bases, J lost 10 bases, and 8 bases stayed unmatched. The CDR3 DNA sequence: TGTGCCAGCAGTAGGGACAGGGAGGGGTTCTACACCTTC. It codes for CASSRDREGFYTF.

CDR3 DNA sequence: TGCGCCAGCAACACAGGGGACACTGAAGCTTTCTTT. This encodes CASNTGDTEAFF. This sequence joins TRBV5-1 and TRBJ1-1; 7 bases map to TRBD1. The germline V gene encodes CDR1 SGHRS and CDR2 YFSETQ. The CDR3 totals 12 residues. V lost 6 bases to trimming and J lost 3 bases; unmatched junction nucleotides: 2.

The sample holds a few counts of this clone. The chain is built from TRBV5-1 and TRBJ2-1; 10 bases map to TRBD1. The CDR3 extends over 15 amino acids. Germline CDR1 and CDR2: SGHRS and YFSETQ. The J segment lost 4 bases and the V segment lost 0 bases, leaving 1 base of the junction unmatched. The CDR3 sequence is CASSLGDRGYNEQFF. CDR3 DNA sequence: TGCGCCAGCAGCTTGGGGGACAGGGGATACAATGAGCAGTTCTTC.

The V and J genes are TRBV19 and TRBJ2-5; 10 bases map to TRBD1. CDR3 length equals 16 residues. The germline V gene encodes CDR1 LNHDA and CDR2 SQIVND (reference sequence). After removal of 3 bases from V and 5 bases from J, the junction contained 9 bases not matched to a gene. CDR3: CASSIRDRGFWETQYF. CDR3 bases: TGTGCCAGTAGTATCCGGGACAGGGGTTTTTGGGAGACCCAGTACTTC.

V and J are TRBV5-1 and TRBJ1-2; 9 bases line up with TRBD1. V was clipped by 2 bases and J by 6 bases; unmatched bases: 8. Germline CDR1 and CDR2: SGHRS and YFSETQ. The CDR3 spans 15 residues. CDR3: CASSLPTGGKNGYTF. CDR3 sequence (DNA): TGCGCCAGCAGCTTACCGACAGGGGGAAAGAATGGCTACACCTTC.

This chain uses TRBV28 with TRBJ1-1, with D maybe TRBD1 (5 bases). Trimming removed 8 bases from V and 3 bases from J, with 16 bases in between. The CDR3 length is 14 residues. Per germline, CDR1 MDHEN and CDR2 SYDVKM. This chain's CDR3 is CASGPTVGDTEAFF. DNA of the CDR3: TGTGCCAGCGGTCCCACAGTAGGGGACACTGAAGCTTTCTTT.

This rearrangement joins TRBV9 to TRBJ2-2; 14 bases fit TRBD2. CDR1 and CDR2 from the germline V gene are SGDLS and YYNGEE. V gave up 3 bases and J gave up 4 bases; unmatched junction bases: 14. This CDR3 comprises 20 residues. CDR3 nucleotides: TGTGCCAGCAGCGCAGCGACCCAGACTAGCGGGGGGGCCTTCACCGGGGAGCTGTTTTTT. This encodes CASSAATQTSGGAFTGELFF.

The chain combines TRBV7-8 with TRBJ1-6, with 9 bases aligning to TRBD1. Per germline, CDR1 SGHVS and CDR2 FQNEAQ. The CDR3 contains 14 residues. Germline trimming cut 4 bases from V and 14 bases from J; bases unmatched to any gene: 9. CDR3 protein: CASSSGTGSVTLHF. The CDR3 nucleotides are TGTGCCAGCAGCTCCGGGACAGGGTCCGTCACCCTCCACTTT.

V and J are TRBV19 and TRBJ2-1, with 10 bases fitting TRBD1. With V trimmed by 10 bases and J by 7 bases, 4 bases remained unmatched. Germline CDR1 is LNHDA and CDR2 is SQIVND (reference sequence). This CDR3 region has 12 residues. CDR3 residues: CATRQGANEQFF. DNA of the CDR3: TGTGCCACCAGACAGGGGGCTAATGAGCAGTTCTTC.

The chain combines TRBV7-6 with TRBJ1-6; maybe TRBD1 (6 bases). Germline values: CDR1 SGHVS, CDR2 FNYEAQ. Trimming stripped 1 base from V and 7 bases from J, with 8 bases between. The CDR3 has 14 amino acids. The CDR3 loop reads CASSLVTGNSPLHF. For the CDR3, the DNA is TGTGCCAGCAGCTTAGTTACAGGGAATTCACCCCTCCACTTT.

The V call is TRBV28, the J call TRBJ1-1; D remains unclear. V was shortened by 4 bases and J by 5 bases, with 5 bases between the two germline ends. The CDR3 length is 11 residues. CDR1 MDHEN and CDR2 SYDVKM come from the germline V gene. The CDR3 here is CASSWRTEAFF. The CDR3 DNA follows: TGTGCCAGCAGTTGGAGGACTGAAGCTTTCTTT.

A note on this clone: This specimen includes other DNA sequences encoding the same CDR3. The V call is TRBV6-5, the J call TRBJ1-1; no clear D gene. Germline V gene sequence: CDR1 MNHEY, CDR2 SVGAGI. Trimming stripped 2 bases from V and 1 base from J, with 8 bases between. CDR3 length equals 14 residues. In nucleotides, the CDR3 is TGTGCCAGCAGTTACCTGGGAGGGAACACTGAAGCTTTCTTT. Its protein product is CASSYLGGNTEAFF.

The gene calls are TRBV19 and TRBJ2-7, with 12 positions matching TRBD1. Trimming removed 5 bases from V and 6 bases from J; junction bases left unmatched: 5. Germline V CDR1 and CDR2: LNHDA, SQIVND (reference sequence). The CDR3 is 14 amino acids. The CDR3 reads CASSGTGGHGEQYF. CDR3 DNA: TGTGCCAGTAGTGGGACAGGGGGCCACGGCGAGCAGTACTTC.